This entry is about one T cell receptor beta chain. Its antigen is not known. Total RNA, at least 6 micrograms per sample, came from PBMCs. The data belong to a study of blood T cells in healthy people across ages. General study findings and limits: Samples with more naive T cells showed higher observed beta diversity.

The V segment lost 5 bases and the J segment 7 bases; nucleotides outside the gene matches: 5. The CDR3 is made up of 14 amino acids. The V gene's germline CDR1 is SGHVS and CDR2 FQNEAQ. A second PCR, run for roughly 6 to 11 cycles, used a sample-barcoded 5' primer plus a J-beta primer mix. Each cDNA molecule received a tag from a template-switch adaptor that had 12 random nucleotides. A single record per CDR3 protein comes from TCRdb applying MiXCR to the 5' RACE reads. The sample consists of over 1,300,000 distinct CDR3 sequences, 59% of them appearing once. The source of this sequence is a man in his late teens or twenties in good health. The sample consisted of blood. This chain links TRBV7-8 with TRBJ1-5; 10 bases agree with TRBD1. CDR3 sequence (DNA): TGTGCCAGCAGCCCAAGACAGGGGGCACAGCCCCAGCATTTT. It yields the protein CASSPRQGAQPQHF.